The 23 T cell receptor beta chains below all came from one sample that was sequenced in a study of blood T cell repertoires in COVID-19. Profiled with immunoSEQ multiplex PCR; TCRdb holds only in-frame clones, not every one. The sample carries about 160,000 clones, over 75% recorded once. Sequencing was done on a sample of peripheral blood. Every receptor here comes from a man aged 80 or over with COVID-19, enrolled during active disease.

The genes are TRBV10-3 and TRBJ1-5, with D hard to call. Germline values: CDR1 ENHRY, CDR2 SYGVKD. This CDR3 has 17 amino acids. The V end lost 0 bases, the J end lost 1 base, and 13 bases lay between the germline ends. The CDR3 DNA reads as TGTGCCATCAGTGAGTCGATGCGGGGTTCCAGCAATCAGCCCCAGCATTTT. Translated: CAISESMRGSSNQPQHF.

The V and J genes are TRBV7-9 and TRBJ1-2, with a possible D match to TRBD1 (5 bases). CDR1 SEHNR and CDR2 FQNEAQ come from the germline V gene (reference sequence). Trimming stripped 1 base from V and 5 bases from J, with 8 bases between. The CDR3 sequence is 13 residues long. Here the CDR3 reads CASSLGQLYGYTF. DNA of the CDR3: TGTGCCAGCAGCTTAGGACAGCTATATGGCTACACCTTC.

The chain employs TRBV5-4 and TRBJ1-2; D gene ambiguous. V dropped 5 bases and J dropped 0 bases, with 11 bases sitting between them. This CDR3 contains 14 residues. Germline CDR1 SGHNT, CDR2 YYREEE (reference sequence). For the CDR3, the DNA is TGTGCCAGCAGGGTACTCACAGCTAACTATGGCTACACCTTC. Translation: CASRVLTANYGYTF. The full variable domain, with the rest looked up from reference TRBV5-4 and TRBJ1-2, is ETGVTQSPTHLIKTRGQQVTLRCSSQSGHNTVSWYQQALGQGPQFIFQYYREEENGRGNFPPRFSGLQFPNYSSELNVNALELDDSALYLCASRVLTANYGYTFGSGTRLTVV.

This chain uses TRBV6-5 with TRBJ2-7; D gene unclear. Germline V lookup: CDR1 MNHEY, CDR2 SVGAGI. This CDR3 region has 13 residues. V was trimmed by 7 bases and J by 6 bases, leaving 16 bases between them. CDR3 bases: TGTGCCAGCAATCAGGTCCCTTCCACCGAGCAGTACTTC. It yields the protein CASNQVPSTEQYF.

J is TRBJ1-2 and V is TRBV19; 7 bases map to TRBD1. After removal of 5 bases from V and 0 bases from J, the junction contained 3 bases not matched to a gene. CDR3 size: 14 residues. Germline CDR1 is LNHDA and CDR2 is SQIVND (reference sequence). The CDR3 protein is CASSPDRANYGYTF. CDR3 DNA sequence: TGTGCCAGTAGTCCAGACAGGGCTAACTATGGCTACACCTTC.

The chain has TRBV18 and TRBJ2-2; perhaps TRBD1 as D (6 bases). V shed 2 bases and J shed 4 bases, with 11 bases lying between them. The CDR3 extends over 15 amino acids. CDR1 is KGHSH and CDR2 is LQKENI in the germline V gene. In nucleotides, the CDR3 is TGTGCCAGCTCACCAAGTCAGGGGAGCACCGGGGAGCTGTTTTTT. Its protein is CASSPSQGSTGELFF.

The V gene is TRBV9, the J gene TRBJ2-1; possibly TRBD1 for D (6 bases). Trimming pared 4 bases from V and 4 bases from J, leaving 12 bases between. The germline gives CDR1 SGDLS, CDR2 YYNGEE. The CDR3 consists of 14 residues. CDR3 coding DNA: TGTGCCAGCAGCTCTCGGACAGAGTACAATGAGCAGTTCTTC. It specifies CASSSRTEYNEQFF.

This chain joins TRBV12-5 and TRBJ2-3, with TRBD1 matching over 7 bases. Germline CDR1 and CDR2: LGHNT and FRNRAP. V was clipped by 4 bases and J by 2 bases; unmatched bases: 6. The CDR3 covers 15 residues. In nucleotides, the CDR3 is TGTGCTAGTGGTTCAACAGGGGCCGCCACAGATACGCAGTATTTT. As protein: CASGSTGAATDTQYF.

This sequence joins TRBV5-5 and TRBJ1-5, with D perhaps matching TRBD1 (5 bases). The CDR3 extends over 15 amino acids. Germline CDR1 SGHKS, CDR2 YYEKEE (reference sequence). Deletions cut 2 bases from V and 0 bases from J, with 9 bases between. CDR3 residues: CASSLDSYSNQPQHF. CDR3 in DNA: TGTGCCAGCAGCTTAGACAGTTATAGCAATCAGCCCCAGCATTTT.

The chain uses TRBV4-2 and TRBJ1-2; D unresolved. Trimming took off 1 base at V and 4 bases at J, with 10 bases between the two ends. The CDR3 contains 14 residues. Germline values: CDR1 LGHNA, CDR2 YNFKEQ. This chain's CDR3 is CASSQAVGSYGYTF. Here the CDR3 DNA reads TGTGCCAGCAGCCAAGCTGTGGGCAGCTATGGCTACACCTTC.

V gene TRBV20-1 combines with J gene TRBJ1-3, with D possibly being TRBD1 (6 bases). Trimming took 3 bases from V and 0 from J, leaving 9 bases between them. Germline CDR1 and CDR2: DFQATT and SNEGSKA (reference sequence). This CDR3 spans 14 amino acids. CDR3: CSASQGSSGNTIYF. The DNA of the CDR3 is TGCAGTGCTAGTCAGGGGAGCTCTGGAAACACCATATATTTT.

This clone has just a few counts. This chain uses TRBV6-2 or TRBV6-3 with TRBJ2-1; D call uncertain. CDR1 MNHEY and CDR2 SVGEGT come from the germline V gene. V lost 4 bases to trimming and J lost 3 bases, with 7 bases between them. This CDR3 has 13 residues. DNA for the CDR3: TGTGCCAGCAGTTTCCTAAACTACAATGAGCAGTTCTTC. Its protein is CASSFLNYNEQFF.

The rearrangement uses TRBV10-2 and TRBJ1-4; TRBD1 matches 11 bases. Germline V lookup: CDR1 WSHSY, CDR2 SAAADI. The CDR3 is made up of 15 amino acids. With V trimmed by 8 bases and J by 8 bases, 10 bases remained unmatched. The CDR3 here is CASLERRTGGEKLFF. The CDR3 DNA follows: TGCGCCAGCCTCGAGAGACGGACAGGGGGCGAAAAACTGTTTTTT.

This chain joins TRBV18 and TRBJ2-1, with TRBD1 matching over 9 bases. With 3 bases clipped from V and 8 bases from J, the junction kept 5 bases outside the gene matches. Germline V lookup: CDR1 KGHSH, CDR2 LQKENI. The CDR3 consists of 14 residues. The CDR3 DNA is TGTGCCAGCTCACCCGAGACAGGGGGGGATGAGCAGTTCTTC. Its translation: CASSPETGGDEQFF.

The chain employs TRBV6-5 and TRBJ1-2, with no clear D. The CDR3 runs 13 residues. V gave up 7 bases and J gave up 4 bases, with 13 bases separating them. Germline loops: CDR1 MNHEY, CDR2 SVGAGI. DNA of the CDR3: TGTGCCAGCACCAAGCCGGGTCCCTATGGCTACACCTTC. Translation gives CASTKPGPYGYTF.

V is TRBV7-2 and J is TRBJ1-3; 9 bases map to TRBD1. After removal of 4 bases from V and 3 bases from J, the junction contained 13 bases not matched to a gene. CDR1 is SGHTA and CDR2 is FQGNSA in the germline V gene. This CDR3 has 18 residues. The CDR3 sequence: CASSSRSRQGVFGNTIYF. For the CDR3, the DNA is TGTGCCAGCAGCTCCAGGAGTCGACAGGGGGTATTTGGAAACACCATATATTTT.

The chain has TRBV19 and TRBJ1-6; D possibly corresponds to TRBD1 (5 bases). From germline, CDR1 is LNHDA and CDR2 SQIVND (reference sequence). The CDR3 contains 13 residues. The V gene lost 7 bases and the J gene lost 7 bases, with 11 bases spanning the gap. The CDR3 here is CASTRGGNSPLHF. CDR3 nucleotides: TGTGCCAGTACCCGGGGGGGAAATTCACCCCTCCACTTT.

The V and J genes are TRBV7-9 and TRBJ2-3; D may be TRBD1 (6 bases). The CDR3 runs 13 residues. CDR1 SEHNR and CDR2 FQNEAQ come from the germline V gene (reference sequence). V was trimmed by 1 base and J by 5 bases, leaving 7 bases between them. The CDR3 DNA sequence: TGTGCCAGCAGCTTAGAGGACAGAGATACGCAGTATTTT. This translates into CASSLEDRDTQYF.

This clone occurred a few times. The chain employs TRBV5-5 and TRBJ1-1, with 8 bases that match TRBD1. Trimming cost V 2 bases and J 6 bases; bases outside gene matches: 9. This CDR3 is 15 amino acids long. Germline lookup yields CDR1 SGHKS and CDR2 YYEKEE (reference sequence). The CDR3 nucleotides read TGTGCCAGCAGCTTTGGTTTCCAGGGGGCCGCTGAAGCTTTCTTT. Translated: CASSFGFQGAAEAFF.

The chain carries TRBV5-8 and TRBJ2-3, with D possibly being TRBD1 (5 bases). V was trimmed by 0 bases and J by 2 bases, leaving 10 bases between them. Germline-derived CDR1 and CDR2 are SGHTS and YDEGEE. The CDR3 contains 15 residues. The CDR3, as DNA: TGTGCCAGCAGCTTGGGGACAATCTTCACAGATACGCAGTATTTT. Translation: CASSLGTIFTDTQYF.

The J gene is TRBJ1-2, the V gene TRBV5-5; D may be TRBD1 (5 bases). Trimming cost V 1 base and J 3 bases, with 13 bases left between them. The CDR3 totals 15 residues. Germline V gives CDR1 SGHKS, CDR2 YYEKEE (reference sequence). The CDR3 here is CASSLSWDSDYGYTF. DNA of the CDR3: TGTGCCAGCAGCTTGTCTTGGGACTCCGACTATGGCTACACCTTC. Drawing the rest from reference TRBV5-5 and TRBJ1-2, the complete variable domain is DAGVTQSPTHLIKTRGQQVTLRCSPISGHKSVSWYQQVLGQGPQFIFQYYEKEERGRGNFPDRFSARQFPNYSSELNVNALLLGDSALYLCASSLSWDSDYGYTFGSGTRLTVV.

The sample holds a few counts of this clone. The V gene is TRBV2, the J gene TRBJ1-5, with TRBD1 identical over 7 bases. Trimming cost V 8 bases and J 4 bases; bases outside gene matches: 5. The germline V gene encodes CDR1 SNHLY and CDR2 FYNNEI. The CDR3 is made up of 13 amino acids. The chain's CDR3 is CASLRDRNQPQHF. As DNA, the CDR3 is TGTGCCAGCCTCCGGGACAGAAATCAGCCCCAGCATTTT.

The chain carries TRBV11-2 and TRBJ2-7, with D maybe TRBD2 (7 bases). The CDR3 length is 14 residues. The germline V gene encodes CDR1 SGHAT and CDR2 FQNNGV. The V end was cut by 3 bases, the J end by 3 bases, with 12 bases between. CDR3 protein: CASSFGGGLYEQYF. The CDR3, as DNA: TGTGCCAGCAGCTTTGGCGGGGGCCTCTACGAGCAGTACTTC.